This T cell receptor (beta chain) appears in the sequencing data of a study of metastatic and nonmetastatic thyroid tumors. Overall study context: It was across blood and tumor or nodule tissue from malignant and benign thyroid patients that repertoires were compared. The study, taken as a whole, reports: In both blood and tumor samples, TCR beta diversity was reported significantly higher for malignant than benign nodules.

In the study's own analysis: In papillary thyroid cancer, a distant-metastasis classifier was built using CDR3 differences across clinicopathological groups. TCRdb reassembled clones from the PCR reads with MiXCR. These V and J calls are TCRdb output, not the study's own analysis. The sample lists roughly 30,000 clones; roughly 20% were seen once. Thyroid surgery took place with no prior treatment in any patient. The CDR3 contains 15 residues. Trimming at V came to 10 bases and at J to 5 bases, leaving 9 bases not matched to a gene. Germline CDR1 reads MNHNS; CDR2 reads SASEGT. This clone showed up just a few times. The antigen remains undetermined.

The sample comprised blood. This TCR was sampled from a female donor with papillary thyroid cancer or a benign thyroid nodule (not recorded which). Some clones in this sample may be carry-over from other donors' samples. V and J are TRBV6-1 and TRBJ2-2, with 11 bases matching TRBD1. DNA for the CDR3: TGTGCCACCCACGGGACAGGGGGGAAGACCGGGGAGCTGTTTTTT. It yields the protein CATHGTGGKTGELFF.